The TCR beta chain described here comes from a study of T cell responses to AZD1222 COVID-19 vaccine. Trimming removed 4 bases from V and 4 bases from J; junction bases left unmatched: 7. The CDR3 extends over 15 amino acids. Germline V CDR1 and CDR2: SGHDT, YYEEEE. Details on this clone: Its matching antigen is unknown.

This table comes from immunoSEQ multiplex PCR, and its TCRdb copy is limited to in-frame clones, with some not included. The sample contains approximately 81,000 clones, about 83% of which appear only once. General study points: Two AZD1222 administrations were followed by greater Spike-specific TCR breadth and depth. It was only a handful of AZD1222 recipients who were seropositive at baseline.

Second-dose intervals near 4 or 12 weeks were combined. The J gene is TRBJ2-1, the V gene TRBV5-6; 8 nucleotides line up with TRBD1. Specimen: peripheral blood, collected 28 days after the second AZD1222 dose. This sequence was found in an adult who received the AZD1222 COVID-19 vaccine. CDR3 amino acids: CASSDRDRPYNEQFF. As DNA, the CDR3 is TGTGCCAGCAGCGACCGGGACAGGCCTTACAATGAGCAGTTCTTC.